This record concerns one T cell receptor beta chain sequence. Antigen: not known. Other DNA sequences in the sample encode the same CDR3. The data belong to a study of shared clonotypes between healthy human individuals. Study-wide points: Generation of non-shared clonotypes was less probable than generation of clonotypes shared by all four donors.

Clones were sequenced by immunoSEQ multiplex PCR, and TCRdb holds only the in-frame ones, with some missing. Among roughly 1,100,000 clones listed, 65% to 80% were seen once. Every donor, a Caucasian adult, lived in Nashville, Tennessee. Researchers partitioned CD4+ cells into CD45RA+ naive and CD45RA-negative memory subsets. Germline loops: CDR1 SNHLY, CDR2 FYNNEI. J lost 3 bases, V lost 9 bases, and 1 base had no gene match. CDR3 length: 13 amino acids. The source of this sequence is a man between 18 and 35 years old in good health. Sequences were obtained from memory CD4+ T cells sorted from blood. Subset of the sample: CD45RA-negative fraction. The chain has TRBV2 and TRBJ2-7; 14 positions match TRBD2. The CDR3 is CARGTSGGYEQYF. The CDR3 bases are TGTGCCAGAGGGACTAGCGGGGGCTACGAGCAGTACTTC.